The 31 T cell receptor beta chains in this list originate from one sample, sequenced in a study of PD-L1 blockade in urothelial cancer. Sequencing was performed with immunoSEQ multiplex PCR; in TCRdb, only in-frame clones are kept and a portion is missing. The sample shows 65,000 to 80,000 clones, roughly 80% of them seen only once. Material: PBMCs, obtained around atezolizumab (anti-PD-L1) treatment. These receptors all come from a man between 65 and 85 years old with urothelial cancer.

The chain joins TRBV4-2 to TRBJ2-4; 7 bases match TRBD1. Germline lookup yields CDR1 LGHNA and CDR2 YNFKEQ. The CDR3 loop spans 14 amino acids. Germline trimming cut 4 bases from V and 5 bases from J; bases unmatched to any gene: 5. CDR3 loop: CASSRDRDENIQYF. The DNA for the CDR3 is TGTGCCAGCAGCCGTGACAGGGATGAAAACATTCAGTACTTC.

This clone was seen a handful of times. Written as DNA, the CDR3 is TGTGCCAGCAGACAGACCGGGACTAGCGGTACAGATACGCAGTATTTT. It specifies CASRQTGTSGTDTQYF. V is TRBV7-6 and J is TRBJ2-3; 11 bases agree with TRBD2. CDR3 length equals 16 residues. J lost 3 bases, V lost 6 bases, and 8 bases had no gene match. Germline loops: CDR1 SGHVS, CDR2 FNYEAQ.

CDR3 sequence (DNA): TGTGCCAGCAGCGTAGGAGGCGGGAGCGGCACCGGGGAGCTGTTTTTT. This translates into CASSVGGGSGTGELFF. This chain uses TRBV9 with TRBJ2-2; 7 positions agree with TRBD2. The CDR3 spans 16 residues. The V and J ends lost 0 bases and 4 bases, in that order; junction bases with no gene match: 6. Germline V gene sequence: CDR1 SGDLS, CDR2 YYNGEE.

The V and J genes are TRBV7-3 and TRBJ1-2; D not certain. Trimming took off 4 bases at V and 7 bases at J, with 13 bases between the two ends. The CDR3 has 13 residues. Germline V CDR1 and CDR2: SGHTA, FQGTGA. The CDR3 coding sequence is TGTGCCAGCAGCTACCCCGAGGGTGTTGGCTACACCTTC. It is translated as CASSYPEGVGYTF. The full variable domain, in which reference TRBV7-3 and TRBJ1-2 provide the parts outside the CDR3, is GAGVSQTPSNKVTEKGKYVELRCDPISGHTALYWYRQSLGQGPEFLIYFQGTGAADDSGLPNDRFFAVRPEGSVSTLKIQRTERGDSAVYLCASSYPEGVGYTFGSGTRLTVV.

The table lists this clone with a few counts. The chain carries TRBV6-5 and TRBJ2-5; the D gene is possibly TRBD1 (6 bases). The germline CDR1 and CDR2 sequences are MNHEY and SVGAGI. The CDR3 sequence is 15 residues long. The V gene lost 0 bases and the J gene lost 4 bases, with 12 bases spanning the gap. Written as DNA, the CDR3 is TGTGCCAGCAGTTACTCTTCAGGGGATCGAGAGACCCAGTACTTC. Amino acids: CASSYSSGDRETQYF.

The chain has TRBV5-6 and TRBJ2-7, with TRBD2 matching over 10 bases. V lost 4 bases, J lost 0 bases, and 4 bases stayed unmatched. This CDR3 comprises 15 residues. Germline CDR1 and CDR2: SGHDT and YYEEEE. CDR3 residues: CASSRAGGFSYEQYF. CDR3 DNA: TGTGCCAGCAGCCGAGCGGGAGGGTTCTCCTACGAGCAGTACTTC.

This chain joins TRBV9 and TRBJ2-7, with 9 bases aligning to TRBD1. The CDR3 loop spans 13 amino acids. The V and J ends lost 1 base and 7 bases, in that order; junction bases with no gene match: 3. CDR1 is SGDLS, CDR2 YYNGEE, per germline. CDR3 in DNA: TGTGCCAGCAGCGTAACAGGGGGCGGGGAGCAGTACTTC. Translation gives CASSVTGGGEQYF.

J is TRBJ2-3 and V is TRBV6-6; D unresolved. Germline V gene data show CDR1 as MNHNY and CDR2 as SVGAGI (reference sequence). Trimming stripped 4 bases from V and 4 bases from J, with 6 bases between. The CDR3 extends over 12 amino acids. CDR3 in DNA: TGTGCCAGCAGTTCGGTCGCAGATACGCAGTATTTT. This gives the protein CASSSVADTQYF.

The chain recombines TRBV7-2 with TRBJ1-5, with D possibly matching TRBD1 (5 bases). The germline V and J ends were trimmed by 11 bases and 4 bases, with 15 bases remaining between them. Germline assignment: CDR1 SGHTA and CDR2 FQGNSA. CDR3 length: 13 residues. CDR3 loop: CAVSQGPNQPQHF. The CDR3 nucleotides are TGTGCCGTTAGTCAGGGTCCGAATCAGCCCCAGCATTTT. The full variable domain, in which reference TRBV7-2 and TRBJ1-5 provide the parts outside the CDR3, is GAGVSQSPSNKVTEKGKDVELRCDPISGHTALYWYRQSLGQGLEFLIYFQGNSAPDKSGLPSDRFSAERTGGSVSTLTIQRTQQEDSAVYLCAVSQGPNQPQHFGDGTRLSIL.

Written as DNA, the CDR3 is TGTGCCTTGACAGGAACGGCGGCCTATGGCTACACCTTC. Protein sequence: CALTGTAAYGYTF. The chain links TRBV30 to TRBJ1-2; possible D gene TRBD1, 6 bases. The CDR3 consists of 13 residues. V lost 7 bases to trimming and J lost 4 bases, with 16 bases between them. In germline, CDR1 is GTSNPN, CDR2 SVGIG (reference sequence).

This chain uses TRBV9 with TRBJ2-1, with 7 bases identical to TRBD2. Germline V gene lookup returns CDR1 SGDLS and CDR2 YYNGEE. There are 16 residues in the CDR3. The V gene end was trimmed by 3 bases and the J gene end by 1 base; junction bases not matched to a gene: 7. CDR3 in DNA: TGTGCCAGCAGCGCCCTGTCTAGCGGATCCTACAATGAGCAGTTCTTC. It yields the protein CASSALSSGSYNEQFF.

The rearrangement joins TRBV19 to TRBJ2-1; D is uncertain. Trimming stripped 5 bases from V and 7 bases from J, with 6 bases between. This CDR3 spans 11 amino acids. Per the germline V gene, CDR1 is LNHDA and CDR2 is SQIVND (reference sequence). The CDR3 nucleotides read TGTGCCAGTAGTCTATGGAATGAGCAGTTCTTC. Encoded protein: CASSLWNEQFF.

The chain recombines TRBV11-2 with TRBJ2-7, with a possible D match to TRBD1 (6 bases). This CDR3 contains 14 residues. V dropped 1 base and J dropped 3 bases, with 10 bases sitting between them. Germline CDR1 reads SGHAT; CDR2 reads FQNNGV. The CDR3, as DNA: TGTGCCAGCAGCTTAGGGGACAAAGGCTACGAGCAGTACTTC. It codes for CASSLGDKGYEQYF. The entire variable domain, with the rest obtained from reference TRBV11-2 and TRBJ2-7, is as follows: EAGVAQSPRYKIIEKRQSVAFWCNPISGHATLYWYQQILGQGPKLLIQFQNNGVVDDSQLPKDRFSAERLKGVDSTLKIQPAKLEDSAVYLCASSLGDKGYEQYFGPGTRLTVT.

The chain has TRBV6-5 and TRBJ1-2, with D perhaps TRBD1 (5 bases). Germline V gene data show CDR1 as MNHEY and CDR2 as SVGAGI. The CDR3 sequence is 15 residues long. The V end was cut by 2 bases, the J end by 4 bases, with 14 bases between. Here the CDR3 reads CASSYGGGGVYGYTF. The CDR3 DNA follows: TGTGCCAGCAGTTACGGGGGGGGAGGGGTCTATGGCTACACCTTC.

The chain uses TRBV29-1 and TRBJ1-1, with TRBD1 identical over 8 bases. V lost 6 bases and J lost 2; bases outside the gene matches: 5. Per germline, CDR1 SQVTM and CDR2 ANQGSEA. The CDR3 totals 13 residues. The DNA of the CDR3 is TGCAGCGTCCGGACAGGGAAAAACACTGAAGCTTTCTTT. This translates into CSVRTGKNTEAFF.

The chain has TRBV7-8 and TRBJ2-1; 16 positions agree with TRBD2. CDR3 length: 18 residues. The germline CDR1 and CDR2 sequences are SGHVS and FQNEAQ. V lost 4 bases to trimming and J lost 6 bases; unmatched junction nucleotides: 9. CDR3 region: CASSSQGLAGGPFNEQFF. Written as DNA, the CDR3 is TGTGCCAGCAGCTCCCAGGGACTAGCGGGAGGGCCATTCAATGAGCAGTTCTTC.

The rearrangement links TRBV27 to TRBJ1-5; D is uncertain. Trimming shortened V by 8 bases and J by 10 bases, and 3 bases separated the two germline ends. The CDR3 is 8 amino acids. Germline CDR1 and CDR2: MNHEY and SMNVEV (reference sequence). DNA of the CDR3: TGTGCCAGCCCACCCCAGCATTTT. Residues: CASPPQHF.

The chain links TRBV18 to TRBJ2-4; D gene unclear. The CDR3 loop spans 14 amino acids. Germline lookup yields CDR1 KGHSH and CDR2 LQKENI. Trimming left V 3 bases short and J 8 bases short, with 14 bases between. This CDR3 is CASSPVREVDIQYF. In nucleotides, the CDR3 is TGTGCCAGCTCACCCGTTCGAGAGGTGGACATTCAGTACTTC.

The J gene is TRBJ1-2, the V gene TRBV6-5; perhaps TRBD1 as D (6 bases). Germline-derived CDR1 and CDR2 are MNHEY and SVGAGI. Trimming shortened V by 5 bases and J by 3 bases, and 16 bases separated the two germline ends. The CDR3 runs 15 residues. The CDR3 spells CASSTKSTGYYGYTF. In nucleotides, the CDR3 is TGTGCCAGCAGTACAAAATCGACAGGCTACTATGGCTACACCTTC.

The J gene is TRBJ2-7, the V gene TRBV5-5; the match to TRBD1 covers 10 bases. CDR3 length: 14 amino acids. Trimming cost V 5 bases and J 5 bases; bases outside gene matches: 7. Germline CDR1 SGHKS, CDR2 YYEKEE (reference sequence). This chain's CDR3 is CASSSRQGANEQYF. The CDR3 region has the DNA TGTGCCAGCAGTTCCCGACAGGGGGCGAACGAGCAGTACTTC.

The chain links TRBV28 to TRBJ1-4; the D gene is possibly TRBD1 (6 bases). The CDR3 runs 16 residues. Trimming took off 4 bases at V and 2 bases at J, with 14 bases between the two ends. The germline gives CDR1 MDHEN, CDR2 SYDVKM. CDR3 in DNA: TGTGCCAGCAGTTCCGGGACACCCACCACTAATGAAAAACTGTTTTTT. Protein product: CASSSGTPTTNEKLFF.

The chain recombines TRBV19 with TRBJ1-4; 7 bases map to TRBD1. The germline V gene has CDR1 LNHDA and CDR2 SQIVND (reference sequence). The CDR3 spans 18 residues. V was pared by 5 bases and J by 4 bases, with 16 bases of the junction left unmatched. The CDR3 region is CASSVDRGGAPFNEKLFF. CDR3 nucleotides: TGTGCCAGTAGTGTTGATCGAGGGGGCGCCCCGTTTAATGAAAAACTGTTTTTT.

This sequence joins TRBV11-2 and TRBJ1-1, with D maybe TRBD1 (6 bases). Looked up from germline, CDR1 is SGHAT and CDR2 is FQNNGV. V was pared by 1 base and J by 9 bases, with 15 bases between. The CDR3 is made up of 14 amino acids. The DNA for the CDR3 is TGTGCCAGCAGCTTAGCCCCCGGGGGGACAAAAGCTTTCTTT. Amino acid sequence: CASSLAPGGTKAFF.

This clone was detected a few times. The V and J genes are TRBV28 and TRBJ2-7; 14 bases line up with TRBD2. There are 16 residues in the CDR3. The germline gives CDR1 MDHEN, CDR2 SYDVKM. V trimming: 6 bases; J trimming: 4 bases; junction bases outside the gene matches: 8. Written as DNA, the CDR3 is TGTGCCAGCAGCAAGAGAGGGACTAGCGGGAGATACGAGCAGTACTTC. Protein product: CASSKRGTSGRYEQYF.

This clone occurred once. This chain connects TRBV6-5 to TRBJ2-7, with TRBD2 matching over 9 bases. Germline trimming cut 6 bases from V and 5 bases from J; bases unmatched to any gene: 8. The CDR3 contains 14 residues. The germline gives CDR1 MNHEY, CDR2 SVGAGI. The CDR3 bases are TGTGCCAGCAGGGATAGCGGGAGCGTAAACGAGCAGTACTTC. It codes for CASRDSGSVNEQYF.

The gene calls are TRBV28 and TRBJ1-1, with D perhaps TRBD1 (6 bases). The CDR3 has 11 amino acids. Per the germline V gene, CDR1 is MDHEN and CDR2 is SYDVKM. V lost 5 bases to trimming and J lost 7 bases, with 8 bases between them. CDR3: CASSEQGEAFF. CDR3 nucleotides: TGTGCCAGCAGTGAACAGGGTGAAGCTTTCTTT.

This clone was counted between two and nine times. This chain connects TRBV7-2 to TRBJ1-5; 11 bases line up with TRBD1. The CDR3 spans 19 residues. J gave up 1 base and V 1 base, and 9 bases lay outside the gene matches. Germline CDR1 and CDR2: SGHTA and FQGNSA. The CDR3 region is CASSLGGQGGGLSNQPQHF. CDR3 in DNA: TGTGCCAGCAGCTTAGGGGGACAGGGGGGTGGGTTGAGCAATCAGCCCCAGCATTTT.

The V and J genes are TRBV19 and TRBJ2-1; TRBD2 aligns across 11 bases. The J segment lost 7 bases and the V segment lost 5 bases, leaving 7 bases of the junction unmatched. Germline lookup yields CDR1 LNHDA and CDR2 SQIVND (reference sequence). The CDR3 has 15 residues. CDR3 coding DNA: TGTGCCAGTAGTGATATAGCGGGAGGGCCAAATGAGCAGTTCTTC. Its protein product is CASSDIAGGPNEQFF.

The chain couples TRBV5-1 to TRBJ2-5; D unclear. Trimming pared 1 base from V and 5 bases from J, leaving 6 bases between. There are 12 residues in the CDR3. Germline CDR1 and CDR2: SGHRS and YFSETQ. The CDR3 reads CASSLIPETQYF. CDR3 nucleotides: TGCGCCAGCAGCTTGATCCCGGAGACCCAGTACTTC.

V gene TRBV19 combines with J gene TRBJ2-2, with D possibly matching TRBD1 (6 bases). Germline CDR1 is LNHDA and CDR2 is SQIVND (reference sequence). V was cut by 6 bases and J by 4 bases, with 15 bases left in between. CDR3 length: 15 residues. The CDR3 sequence: CASRQNRDITGELFF. In DNA form, the CDR3 reads TGTGCCAGTAGGCAAAACCGGGACATCACCGGGGAGCTGTTTTTT.

The chain carries TRBV6-1 and TRBJ1-1; D is possibly TRBD1 (6 bases). Trimming took 6 bases from V and 6 from J, leaving 8 bases between them. The CDR3 is made up of 11 amino acids. Germline CDR1 MNHNS, CDR2 SASEGT. CDR3 amino acids: CASSYRAEAFF. CDR3 DNA sequence: TGTGCCAGCAGCTACAGGGCTGAAGCTTTCTTT.